What follows are 5 T cell receptor beta chains derived from one specimen sequenced in a study of control samples from healthy donors and cancer patients. Repertoires were generated with immunoSEQ multiplex PCR, while TCRdb's copy carries only in-frame clones and drops some. This sample has about 63,000 clones, with almost 85% found just once. Sequenced: blood. These receptors originate from a middle-aged man in good health.

V and J are TRBV7-3 and TRBJ1-1; no clear D gene. Looked up from germline, CDR1 is SGHTA and CDR2 is FQGTGA. V shed 4 bases and J shed 1 base, with 7 bases lying between them. This CDR3 has 13 amino acids. CDR3 loop: CASSSHGNTEAFF. Here the CDR3 DNA reads TGTGCCAGCAGCTCCCATGGGAACACTGAAGCTTTCTTT.

V gene TRBV29-1 combines with J gene TRBJ1-2; D remains unclear. V lost 2 bases to trimming and J lost 4 bases, with 5 bases between them. This CDR3 region has 11 residues. In germline, CDR1 is SQVTM, CDR2 ANQGSEA. The CDR3 bases are TGCAGCGTTGAACGGGGCTATGGCTACACCTTC. Translation gives CSVERGYGYTF.

V is TRBV4-1 and J is TRBJ1-4, with no clear D. There are 15 residues in the CDR3. CDR1 is MGHRA, CDR2 YSYEKL, per germline. V was trimmed by 0 bases and J by 11 bases, leaving 16 bases between them. The CDR3 region is CASSQEGQIRGKLFF. In nucleotides, the CDR3 is TGCGCCAGCAGCCAAGAGGGCCAAATACGAGGGAAACTGTTTTTT.

This chain connects TRBV5-1 to TRBJ2-3; 7 bases align to TRBD2. The CDR3 is 15 residues long. Germline V gene sequence: CDR1 SGHRS, CDR2 YFSETQ. With V trimmed by 6 bases and J by 0 bases, 7 bases remained unmatched. In DNA, the CDR3 is TGCGCCAGCACCCCTAGCGGTACTAGCACAGATACGCAGTATTTT. Protein sequence: CASTPSGTSTDTQYF.

This clone has just a few counts. The chain has TRBV5-1 and TRBJ1-2, with D unresolved. The CDR3 spans 14 residues. The V end was cut by 2 bases, the J end by 7 bases, with 15 bases between. Germline CDR1 SGHRS, CDR2 YFSETQ. In nucleotides, the CDR3 is TGCGCCAGCAGCTTCGAGGGTGTAGTCTCTGGCTACACCTTC. It encodes CASSFEGVVSGYTF.